This T cell receptor (beta chain) was identified during a study of OX40 agonist ivuxolimab in advanced cancers. Study information: People who had prior anti-PD-1, anti-PD-L1 or anti-CTLA-4 therapy could take part, and around 43% had some.

The germline V gene encodes CDR1 MNHNS and CDR2 SASEGT. This CDR3 comprises 14 residues. Trimming took 11 bases from V and 3 from J, leaving 18 bases between them. Anyone with autoimmune disease history or systemic immunosuppression was excluded. Assay used: immunoSEQ multiplex PCR; TCRdb lists only in-frame clones, some missing. The data contain about 19,000 clones, about 88% of them singletons. The TCR originated in an adult with an advanced solid tumor such as melanoma, head and neck, liver or kidney cancer. The material sequenced was CD4+ or CD8+ T cells sorted from blood, taken in a trial of the OX40 agonist ivuxolimab. V and J are TRBV6-1 and TRBJ2-3; D tentatively reads TRBD1 or TRBD2 (5 bases each). In nucleotides, the CDR3 is TGTGCCGCATGGCAGGGAGTTGGGACAGATACGCAGTATTTT. This encodes CAAWQGVGTDTQYF.